These 15 T cell receptor beta chains were all obtained from the same sample, sequenced in a study of molecular identifiers for immune sequencing clone quantification. Using its own MiXCR run on the PCR reads, TCRdb lists one record per CDR3 protein. The sample holds some 580,000 distinct CDR3 sequences; 25% are singletons and the top ten take 0.78%. What was sequenced was naive CD8+ T cells from blood, with Jurkat cell RNA spiked in. As to subset: FACS-sorted CD8+CD4-CCR7+CD45RA+ naive T cells. Receptors originate from a human donor in good health. Some libraries in this study had Jurkat cell RNA spiked in.

This clonotype has just a few counts. The chain links TRBV7-9 to TRBJ2-5; D is ambiguous. Germline loops: CDR1 SEHNR, CDR2 FQNEAQ (reference sequence). The germline V and J ends were trimmed by 5 bases and 0 bases, with 16 bases remaining between them. The CDR3 covers 16 residues. CDR3 residues: CASSLFTPMYQETQYF. Written as DNA, the CDR3 is TGTGCCAGCAGCCTATTTACGCCCATGTACCAAGAGACCCAGTACTTC.

This clonotype has a count of ten or more. This chain connects TRBV27 to TRBJ2-3; D is possibly TRBD2 (5 bases). V lost 0 bases and J lost 6, with 13 bases in between. Germline CDR1 reads MNHEY; CDR2 reads SMNVEV (reference sequence). There are 15 residues in the CDR3. Written as DNA, the CDR3 is TGTGCCAGCAGTTTATCCGGGGTAGCTAGGGATACGCAGTATTTT. This sequence encodes CASSLSGVARDTQYF.

The gene calls are TRBV20-1 and TRBJ2-2, with TRBD1 matching over 7 bases. The germline V gene encodes CDR1 DFQATT and CDR2 SNEGSKA (reference sequence). The length of the CDR3 is 13 residues. V shed 5 bases, J shed 6 bases, and the junction held 6 bases outside the gene matches. The CDR3 loop reads CSARDSRAGELFF. In DNA form, the CDR3 reads TGCAGTGCTCGGGACAGCCGCGCCGGGGAGCTGTTTTTT.

This clonotype was found a few times. J is TRBJ2-7 and V is TRBV5-6; 8 bases align to TRBD2. Germline lookup yields CDR1 SGHDT and CDR2 YYEEEE. V shed 4 bases and J 2 bases; nucleotides not matched to a gene: 11. The CDR3 extends over 16 amino acids. The CDR3: CASSPVAAGVTYEQYF. The CDR3 coding sequence is TGTGCCAGCAGCCCCGTTGCAGCGGGAGTTACCTACGAGCAGTACTTC.

The gene calls are TRBV4-1 and TRBJ1-6; D gene uncertain. Germline CDR1 and CDR2: MGHRA and YSYEKL. The length of the CDR3 is 14 residues. V lost 1 base, J lost 4 bases, and 5 bases lay in between. The CDR3 region is CASSQVGYNSPLHF. The CDR3 nucleotides read TGCGCCAGCAGCCAAGTTGGGTATAATTCACCCCTCCACTTT.

This clonotype was counted ten times or more. The V gene is TRBV5-1, the J gene TRBJ1-1, with 7 bases lining up with TRBD1. CDR1 is SGHRS, CDR2 YFSETQ, per germline. The CDR3 has 15 amino acids. Trimming cost V 0 bases and J 1 base; bases outside gene matches: 3. CDR3 loop: CASSLAGQKNTEAFF. The CDR3, as DNA: TGCGCCAGCAGCTTGGCGGGACAGAAGAACACTGAAGCTTTCTTT.

The sample holds many counts of this clonotype. The V gene is TRBV20-1, the J gene TRBJ2-3, with TRBD2 matching over 7 bases. CDR1 and CDR2 from the germline V gene are DFQATT and SNEGSKA (reference sequence). CDR3 length: 18 residues. V lost 6 bases and J lost 2; bases outside the gene matches: 20. CDR3 in DNA: TGCAGTGCGATCATTCCCGGGGAGGGGCTCACCCCCACAGATACGCAGTATTTT. Amino acids: CSAIIPGEGLTPTDTQYF.

The genes are TRBV20-1 and TRBJ1-5, with TRBD1 as a possible D gene (5 bases). Germline CDR1 is DFQATT and CDR2 is SNEGSKA (reference sequence). The CDR3 length is 16 residues. Between the trimmed V and J ends, which lost 0 bases and 3 bases, there was a span of 15 bases. This chain's CDR3 is CSARELGDDLNQPQHF. Written as DNA, the CDR3 is TGCAGTGCTAGAGAATTGGGGGACGATCTCAATCAGCCCCAGCATTTT.

Comment on this clonotype: This may be a read error: a much more frequent sequence differs by one nucleotide. The gene calls are TRBV6-6 and TRBJ2-3, with D perhaps being TRBD1 or TRBD2 (5 bases each). Per the germline V gene, CDR1 is MNHNY and CDR2 is SVGAGI (reference sequence). V lost 2 bases, J lost 2 bases, and 11 bases lay in between. This CDR3 is 15 amino acids long. DNA of the CDR3: TGTGCCAGCAGTTACCCGACAGACTACACAGATACGCAGTATTTT. Its translation is CASSYPTDYTDTQYF.

Notes on this clonotype: With a much larger clone just one base away, this may be a read error. This chain joins TRBV5-1 and TRBJ2-7; D not certain. Germline V lookup: CDR1 SGHRS, CDR2 YFSETQ. The CDR3 extends over 13 amino acids. V lost 2 bases, J lost 4 bases, and 10 bases lay in between. The CDR3 sequence: CASSFDSGYEQYF. CDR3 nucleotides: TGCGCCAGCAGCTTCGACTCTGGGTACGAGCAGTACTTC.

Notes on this clonotype: A read error is possible here, since a much larger clone lies one base away. The chain combines TRBV11-2 with TRBJ2-5; maybe TRBD1 (5 bases). This CDR3 spans 13 amino acids. Deletions cut 5 bases from V and 1 base from J, with 8 bases between. Germline V gene sequence: CDR1 SGHAT, CDR2 FQNNGV. The CDR3 loop reads CASSNQGQETQYF. As DNA, the CDR3 is TGTGCCAGCAGCAATCAGGGCCAAGAGACCCAGTACTTC.

Ten or more counts support this clonotype. The V gene is TRBV5-6, the J gene TRBJ1-5; D is unresolved. V lost 1 base and J lost 3, with 11 bases in between. CDR1 SGHDT and CDR2 YYEEEE come from the germline V gene. The CDR3 contains 15 residues. The chain's CDR3 is CASSLMGRTNQPQHF. CDR3 in DNA: TGTGCCAGCAGCTTGATGGGCAGGACCAATCAGCCCCAGCATTTT.

Points on this clonotype: Being one base from a much bigger clone, this may be a read error. It is likely a read error, because the conserved phenylalanine at the end of the CDR3 is missing. The chain links TRBV29-1 to TRBJ2-2; no reliable D call. The CDR3 sequence is 11 residues long. The V and J ends lost 5 bases and 3 bases respectively, with 4 bases between them. Germline CDR1 reads SQVTM; CDR2 reads ANQGSEA. The CDR3 DNA sequence: TGCAGCGTTCTTGACACCGGGGAGCTGTTTGTT. Translated: CSVLDTGELFV.

In its sample, this clonotype was seen a few times. V and J are TRBV3-1 and TRBJ1-1, with D perhaps TRBD1 (6 bases). Germline V gene data show CDR1 as LGHDT and CDR2 as YNNKEL (reference sequence). The V gene lost 0 bases and the J gene lost 1 base, with 12 bases spanning the gap. CDR3 length equals 16 residues. The CDR3, as DNA: TGTGCCAGCAGCCAAGATTCTAGGGGGTGGAACACTGAAGCTTTCTTT. Its translation: CASSQDSRGWNTEAFF. The full variable domain, completed using reference TRBV3-1 and TRBJ1-1, is DTAVSQTPKYLVTQMGNDKSIKCEQNLGHDTMYWYKQDSKKFLKIMFSYNNKELIINETVPNRFSPKSPDKAHLNLHINSLELGDSAVYFCASSQDSRGWNTEAFFGQGTRLTVV.

This clonotype appeared a few times. CDR3: CSARGEIHEQYF. CDR3 sequence (DNA): TGCAGTGCTAGGGGAGAGATCCACGAGCAGTACTTC. The rearrangement links TRBV20-1 to TRBJ2-7, with D possibly TRBD2 on 5 matching bases. CDR1 and CDR2 from the germline V gene are DFQATT and SNEGSKA (reference sequence). The CDR3 covers 12 residues. V lost 3 bases and J lost 5, with 11 bases in between.